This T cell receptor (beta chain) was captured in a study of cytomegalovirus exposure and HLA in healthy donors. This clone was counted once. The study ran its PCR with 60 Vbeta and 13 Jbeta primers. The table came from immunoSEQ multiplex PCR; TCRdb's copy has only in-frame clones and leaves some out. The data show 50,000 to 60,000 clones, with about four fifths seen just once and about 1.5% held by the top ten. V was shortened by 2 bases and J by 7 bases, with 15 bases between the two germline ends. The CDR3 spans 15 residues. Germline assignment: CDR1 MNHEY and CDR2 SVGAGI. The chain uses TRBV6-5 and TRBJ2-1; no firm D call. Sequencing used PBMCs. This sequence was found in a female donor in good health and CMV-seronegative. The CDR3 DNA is TGTGCCAGCAGTTACATCAGCCGAGGCGTTAATGAGCAGTTCTTC. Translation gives CASSYISRGVNEQFF.